One sample yielded the 22 T cell receptor beta chains listed below, sequenced in a study of cytomegalovirus exposure and HLA in healthy donors. PCR primers comprised 60 Vbeta and 13 Jbeta primers. Method: immunoSEQ multiplex PCR; TCRdb's copy keeps in-frame clones and lacks some. Among fewer than 150,000 clones, approximately 79% were seen once, and the ten largest hold 6.5% to 7%. The specimen was PBMCs. These receptors all come from a middle-aged man in good health and CMV-seropositive.

The gene calls are TRBV4-1 and TRBJ2-7; D might be TRBD2 (6 bases). V lost 0 bases and J 0 bases, leaving 12 bases between the germline ends. The CDR3 contains 16 residues. CDR1 is MGHRA and CDR2 is YSYEKL in the germline V gene. The CDR3 region is CASSQEPSASSYEQYF. CDR3 nucleotide sequence: TGCGCCAGCAGCCAAGAACCTAGCGCGAGCTCCTACGAGCAGTACTTC.

The rearrangement links TRBV29-1 to TRBJ1-1; D is possibly TRBD1 (6 bases). Germline V gene data show CDR1 as SQVTM and CDR2 as ANQGSEA. The CDR3 is 12 residues long. The germline V and J ends were trimmed by 5 bases and 5 bases, with 12 bases remaining between them. The CDR3 here is CSVNPRGTEAFF. The CDR3 DNA is TGCAGCGTTAATCCCAGGGGAACTGAAGCTTTCTTT.

V gene TRBV10-1 combines with J gene TRBJ2-4; possibly TRBD1 for D (5 bases). Germline V gives CDR1 WNHNN, CDR2 SYGVQD (reference sequence). V gave up 5 bases and J gave up 0 bases, with 11 bases separating them. The CDR3 runs 15 residues. The CDR3 reads CASSQGVQAKNIQYF. The CDR3, as DNA: TGCGCCAGCAGTCAGGGCGTTCAAGCCAAAAACATTCAGTACTTC.

The J gene is TRBJ2-2, the V gene TRBV5-1, with no clear D. The CDR3 is made up of 15 amino acids. Germline V gene data show CDR1 as SGHRS and CDR2 as YFSETQ. V lost 1 base, J lost 4 bases, and 11 bases lay in between. Written as DNA, the CDR3 is TGCGCCAGCAGCTTGAGGCAGGCCGCCACCGGGGAGCTGTTTTTT. Residues: CASSLRQAATGELFF.

This chain links TRBV14 with TRBJ2-1, with TRBD2 matching 11 bases. The V segment lost 4 bases and the J segment 4 bases; nucleotides outside the gene matches: 3. CDR1 SGHDN and CDR2 FVKESK come from the germline V gene. The CDR3 consists of 15 residues. CDR3 residues: CASSRLAGSYNEQFF. CDR3 nucleotide sequence: TGTGCCAGCAGCCGACTAGCGGGATCATACAATGAGCAGTTCTTC.

V is TRBV5-1 and J is TRBJ2-5, with a possible D match to TRBD2 (5 bases). Per the germline V gene, CDR1 is SGHRS and CDR2 is YFSETQ. The V end lost 0 bases, the J end lost 5 bases, and 11 bases lay between the germline ends. The CDR3 has 14 amino acids. The DNA for the CDR3 is TGCGCCAGCAGCTTGGCAGGCCGCGGGGAGACCCAGTACTTC. Protein product: CASSLAGRGETQYF.

The chain links TRBV7-9 to TRBJ1-4; possible D gene TRBD1, 5 bases. The CDR3 covers 15 residues. V lost 1 base and J lost 8, with 14 bases in between. Germline V lookup: CDR1 SEHNR, CDR2 FQNEAQ (reference sequence). The chain's CDR3 is CASSLDRGPREKLFF. The CDR3 nucleotides read TGTGCCAGCAGCTTAGATAGGGGCCCCCGGGAAAAACTGTTTTTT.

This clone showed up just a few times. The chain combines TRBV30 with TRBJ1-2; D call uncertain. The CDR3 runs to 13 residues. V lost 2 bases to trimming and J lost 5 bases, with 12 bases between them. From germline, CDR1 is GTSNPN and CDR2 SVGIG (reference sequence). This CDR3 is CAWSPEGVYGYTF. CDR3 sequence (DNA): TGTGCCTGGAGTCCCGAGGGCGTTTATGGCTACACCTTC.

The chain is built from TRBV7-9 and TRBJ2-2; no clear D gene. V lost 5 bases and J lost 1, with 8 bases in between. The germline gives CDR1 SEHNR, CDR2 FQNEAQ (reference sequence). The CDR3 totals 14 residues. CDR3 coding DNA: TGTGCCAGCAGCCAACTATTGAACACCGGGGAGCTGTTTTTT. Translation gives CASSQLLNTGELFF.

This chain uses TRBV9 with TRBJ2-3; D might be TRBD1 (5 bases). Trimming cost V 0 bases and J 4 bases, with 9 bases left between them. Germline assignment: CDR1 SGDLS and CDR2 YYNGEE. This CDR3 has 14 amino acids. CDR3 region: CASSVGRAADTQYF. In DNA form, the CDR3 reads TGTGCCAGCAGCGTAGGCAGGGCGGCAGATACGCAGTATTTT. Filled out from reference TRBV9 and TRBJ2-3, the complete variable domain reads DSGVTQTPKHLITATGQRVTLRCSPRSGDLSVYWYQQSLDQGLQFLIQYYNGEERAKGNILERFSAQQFPDLHSELNLSSLELGDSALYFCASSVGRAADTQYFGPGTRLTVL.

The V call is TRBV4-1, the J call TRBJ2-7, with 9 positions matching TRBD2. J lost 1 base, V lost 0 bases, and 4 bases had no gene match. CDR3 length: 16 amino acids. Germline assignment: CDR1 MGHRA and CDR2 YSYEKL. DNA of the CDR3: TGCGCCAGCAGCCAAGATAGCGGGAGCTGGTCCTACGAGCAGTACTTC. Amino acids: CASSQDSGSWSYEQYF.

The chain is built from TRBV19 and TRBJ2-1; D gene unclear. The CDR3 loop spans 14 amino acids. Deletions cut 3 bases from V and 0 bases from J, with 6 bases between. Per germline, CDR1 LNHDA and CDR2 SQIVND (reference sequence). In DNA, the CDR3 is TGTGCCAGTAGTATCGAGAGCTCCTACAATGAGCAGTTCTTC. It translates to CASSIESSYNEQFF.

The chain has TRBV4-1 and TRBJ2-1; a weak D match, TRBD2 (6 bases). CDR3 length: 16 residues. Between the trimmed V and J ends, which lost 4 bases and 3 bases, there was a span of 16 bases. CDR1 is MGHRA, CDR2 YSYEKL, per germline. The CDR3 DNA sequence: TGCGCCAGCAGCCTAGATTCCGGGACTGGCTACAATGAGCAGTTCTTC. Translated: CASSLDSGTGYNEQFF.

The gene calls are TRBV28 and TRBJ1-2; D call uncertain. Trimming removed 2 bases from V and 8 bases from J, with 12 bases in between. This CDR3 has 13 residues. CDR1 and CDR2 from the germline V gene are MDHEN and SYDVKM. CDR3 sequence reads: CASSLEGSRGYTF. Here the CDR3 DNA reads TGTGCCAGCAGTTTAGAGGGTAGCAGGGGCTACACCTTC.

This clone has more than one count but fewer than ten. The rearrangement uses TRBV15 and TRBJ1-2; weak D call: TRBD1 (5 bases). Germline lookup yields CDR1 LNHNV and CDR2 YYDKDF (reference sequence). CDR3 length equals 14 residues. V lost 2 bases and J 6 bases, leaving 13 bases between the germline ends. As DNA, the CDR3 is TGTGCCACCAGCAGATATCATCAGGGTGATGGCTACACCTTC. It codes for CATSRYHQGDGYTF.

The chain links TRBV5-1 to TRBJ1-6; TRBD1 matches at 9 bases. Germline V CDR1 and CDR2: SGHRS, YFSETQ. This CDR3 is 15 amino acids long. The ends lost 4 bases at V and 9 bases at J; junction bases unmatched: 8. The CDR3 is CASSPVTGGVSPLHF. The CDR3 nucleotides are TGCGCCAGCAGCCCTGTCACAGGGGGCGTTTCACCCCTCCACTTT.

This chain uses TRBV6-5 with TRBJ1-2, with TRBD1 identical over 7 bases. Germline V gene sequence: CDR1 MNHEY, CDR2 SVGAGI. This CDR3 region has 15 residues. V was clipped by 0 bases and J by 4 bases; unmatched bases: 5. The CDR3 loop reads CASSYSTGNGYGYTF. The CDR3 DNA sequence: TGTGCCAGCAGTTACTCGACAGGGAACGGCTATGGCTACACCTTC.

In DNA, the CDR3 is TGTGCCAGCAGCTTTAGGACAGGGCACGAGCAGTACTTC. It translates to CASSFRTGHEQYF. V and J are TRBV6-5 and TRBJ2-7; 8 positions match TRBD1. In germline, CDR1 is MNHEY, CDR2 SVGAGI. The CDR3 loop spans 13 amino acids. The ends lost 6 bases at V and 5 bases at J; junction bases unmatched: 6.

This rearrangement joins TRBV13 to TRBJ2-1; 8 bases are shared with TRBD2. Germline CDR1 is PRHDT and CDR2 is FYEKMQ (reference sequence). The CDR3 is 14 residues long. The J segment lost 9 bases and the V segment lost 1 base, leaving 5 bases of the junction unmatched. The DNA of the CDR3 is TGTGCCAGCAGCTTAGCTCGGGGGGGCACTGAGCAGTTCTTC. Its translation: CASSLARGGTEQFF.

The V call is TRBV14, the J call TRBJ1-4, with 9 bases fitting TRBD1. There are 16 residues in the CDR3. Germline loops: CDR1 SGHDN, CDR2 FVKESK. The junction had 11 bases not matched to a gene; V was cut back by 4 bases and J by 8 bases. The CDR3 here is CASSPDRGVGNEKLFF. The CDR3, as DNA: TGTGCCAGCAGCCCGGACAGGGGAGTTGGAAACGAAAAACTGTTTTTT. Full variable domain (rest looked up from reference TRBV14 and TRBJ1-4): EAGVTQFPSHSVIEKGQTVTLRCDPISGHDNLYWYRRVMGKEIKFLLHFVKESKQDESGMPNNRFLAERTGGTYSTLKVQPAELEDSGVYFCASSPDRGVGNEKLFFGSGTQLSVL.

This clone was counted once. This chain links TRBV6-5 with TRBJ1-5, with no clear D. The CDR3 totals 15 residues. Germline assignment: CDR1 MNHEY and CDR2 SVGAGI. V lost 6 bases and J 4 bases, leaving 16 bases between the germline ends. The CDR3 DNA follows: TGTGCCAGCAGCGGGGTGGCAGCCACAAATCAGCCCCAGCATTTT. This translates into CASSGVAATNQPQHF.

The V and J genes are TRBV6-5 and TRBJ2-4; weak D call: TRBD1 (5 bases). CDR1 and CDR2 (germline): MNHEY, SVGAGI. CDR3 length: 15 residues. V lost 0 bases to trimming and J lost 3 bases, with 9 bases between them. The DNA of the CDR3 is TGTGCCAGCAGTTACTCAGGGGCGGTCAAAAACATTCAGTACTTC. Amino acid sequence: CASSYSGAVKNIQYF.